Reported below is one T cell receptor beta chain. The antigen remains unidentified. These data come from a study of graft-versus-host responses after intestinal transplantation. Study context: Recipients uniformly received anti-thymocyte globulin induction, followed by tacrolimus and steroids for around 3 years. Study-wide results and limits: The authors found GvH clones in recipient marrow, some appearing first in ileum or blood.

Produced via immunoSEQ multiplex PCR; TCRdb's table is partial and in-frame only. The table lists over 65,000 clones, around 93% of them singletons. V gave up 1 base and J gave up 3 bases, with 1 base separating them. Germline V gives CDR1 MNHNY, CDR2 SVGAGI (reference sequence). The CDR3 totals 13 residues. The chain has TRBV6-6 and TRBJ2-6; the D is unclear. The receptor was isolated from a human donor who was the organ donor for an intestinal transplant. The sequencing used unstimulated CD8+ T cells sorted from spleen or lymph node cells, collected before transplant. For the CDR3, the DNA is TGTGCCAGCAGTTACTATGGGGCCAACGTCCTGACTTTC. Amino acids: CASSYYGANVLTF.